This T cell receptor beta chain was sequenced during a study of T-cell reconstitution after alpha-beta-depleted transplantation in children. Findings and limits, study-wide: At one year after transplant, newly produced T cells mostly accounted for T-cell counts and diversity. There were some patients whose high TCRbeta diversity at day 60 came from surviving recipient T cells and thymic progenitors. About two months after transplant, alpha-beta T cells reportedly came from several hundred expanded graft clones.

Unique molecular identifiers were incorporated during preparation of the TCRbeta library. Each CDR3 protein is one row after TCRdb ran MiXCR on the PCR reads. This sample carries a few hundred thousand distinct CDR3 sequences, under 20% of them seen once, and the ten largest clones take around 28%. There are many counts of this clonotype. The antigen remains undetermined. Trimming cost V 4 bases and J 4 bases, with 7 bases left between them. The CDR3 is 12 amino acids. Looked up from germline, CDR1 is DFQATT and CDR2 is SNEGSKA (reference sequence). The V call is TRBV20-1, the J call TRBJ1-4; D remains ambiguous. The sample consisted of PBMCs, mostly from graft donor cells, taken 360 days after TCRalphabeta/CD19-depleted stem cell transplant. This TCR came from a boy younger than two who had a stem cell transplant for Wiskott-Aldrich syndrome, so the T cells may come from the graft donor. The CDR3 sequence is CSAMGSNEKLFF. The DNA of the CDR3 is TGCAGTGCTATGGGGAGTAATGAAAAACTGTTTTTT.